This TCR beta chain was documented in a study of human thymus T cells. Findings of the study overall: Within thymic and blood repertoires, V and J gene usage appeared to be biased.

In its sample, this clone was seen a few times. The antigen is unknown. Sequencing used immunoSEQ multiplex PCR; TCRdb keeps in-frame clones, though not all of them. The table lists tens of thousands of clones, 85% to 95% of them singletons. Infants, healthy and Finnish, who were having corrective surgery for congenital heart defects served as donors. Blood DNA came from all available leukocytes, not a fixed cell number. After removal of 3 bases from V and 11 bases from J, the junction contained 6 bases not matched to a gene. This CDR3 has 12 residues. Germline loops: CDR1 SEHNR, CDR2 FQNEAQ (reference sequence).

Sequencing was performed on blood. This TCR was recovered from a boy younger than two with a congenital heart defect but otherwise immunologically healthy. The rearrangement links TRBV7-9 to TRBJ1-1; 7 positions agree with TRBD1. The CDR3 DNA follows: TGTGCCAGCAGCTTCTTCACAGGGGACGCTTTCTTT. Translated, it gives CASSFFTGDAFF.